This T cell receptor (beta chain) was recovered during a study of cytomegalovirus exposure and HLA in healthy donors. Study findings and constraints: A later analysis reportedly found fewer N-insertions in an Asian-associated ancestry cluster than the roughly 670-donor mean.

Concerning this clone: Antigen: not known.

Primers for the PCR totalled 60 Vbeta and 13 Jbeta. The protocol was immunoSEQ multiplex PCR, while the TCRdb copy is restricted to in-frame clones and leaves out a portion. The data contain about 89,000 clones, about 70% of them seen just once; the ten biggest clones take up roughly 2%. CDR1 SGHTA and CDR2 FQGTGA come from the germline V gene. V was cut by 5 bases and J by 4 bases, with 14 bases left in between. The CDR3 totals 14 residues. The rearrangement links TRBV7-3 to TRBJ2-5, with a weak D call TRBD1 (6 bases). The specimen sequenced was PBMCs. This TCR derives from a man aged 25-45 years in good health and CMV-seronegative. The CDR3 coding sequence is TGTGCCAGCAGCCTACAGGGTGCTTTAGAGACCCAGTACTTC. Translating gives CASSLQGALETQYF.